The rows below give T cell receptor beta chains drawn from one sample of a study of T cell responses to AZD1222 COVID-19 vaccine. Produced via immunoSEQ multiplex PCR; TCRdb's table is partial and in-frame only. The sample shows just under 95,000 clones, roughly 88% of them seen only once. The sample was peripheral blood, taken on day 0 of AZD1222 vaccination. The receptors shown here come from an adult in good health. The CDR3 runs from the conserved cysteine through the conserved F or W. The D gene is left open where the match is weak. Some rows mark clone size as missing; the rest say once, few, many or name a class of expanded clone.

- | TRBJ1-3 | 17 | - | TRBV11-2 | TGTGCCAGCAGCCCAACAAGGGACGCCCGCTCTGGAAACACCATATATTTT | CASSPTRDARSGNTIYF
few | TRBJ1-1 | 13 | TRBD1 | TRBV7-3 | TGTGCCAGCAGCCAGGACAGGGACACTGAAGCTTTCTTT | CASSQDRDTEAFF
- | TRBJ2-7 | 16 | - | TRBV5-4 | TGTGCCAGCAGCCGCCAGACGGGGTGGGGTTCCTACGAGCAGTACTTC | CASSRQTGWGSYEQYF
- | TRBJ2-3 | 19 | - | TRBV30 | TGTGCCTGGAGTGTAATGTTCGGGCGGGGTCACTCCAGCACAGATACGCAGTATTTT | CAWSVMFGRGHSSTDTQYF
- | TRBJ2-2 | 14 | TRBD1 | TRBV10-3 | TGTGCCACCTCAGGGGGCATGGACACCGGGGAGCTGTTTTTT | CATSGGMDTGELFF
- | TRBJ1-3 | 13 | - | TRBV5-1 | TGCGCCAGCAGCGTCAGGGATGGAAACACCATATATTTT | CASSVRDGNTIYF
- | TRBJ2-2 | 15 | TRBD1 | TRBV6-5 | TGTGCCAGCAGTTGGGGGACAGGGAACACCGGGGAGCTGTTTTTT | CASSWGTGNTGELFF
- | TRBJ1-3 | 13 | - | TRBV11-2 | TGTGCCAGCAGTACGGGACCCGGAAACACCATATATTTT | CASSTGPGNTIYF
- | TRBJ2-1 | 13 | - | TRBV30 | TGTGCCTGGGACAAGAGCTCCTGGGGTGAGCAGTTCTTC | CAWDKSSWGEQFF
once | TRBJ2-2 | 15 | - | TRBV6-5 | TGTGCCAGCAGTTACGGGCAGGGGTTCACCGGGGAGCTGTTTTTT | CASSYGQGFTGELFF
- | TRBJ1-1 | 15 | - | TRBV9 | TGTGCCAGCAGCGTAAATAAGGGGCCCCCGACTGAAGCTTTCTTT | CASSVNKGPPTEAFF
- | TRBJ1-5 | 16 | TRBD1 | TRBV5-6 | TGTGCCAGCAGCTTGCGTAGGACAGGGGGCAATCAGCCCCAGCATTTT | CASSLRRTGGNQPQHF
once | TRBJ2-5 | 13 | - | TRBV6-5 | TGTGCCAGCACCCAACGCGGGTGGGAGACCCAGTACTTC | CASTQRGWETQYF
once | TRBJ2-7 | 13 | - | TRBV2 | TGTGCCAGCAGTGACACATTATTGGACGAGCAGTACTTC | CASSDTLLDEQYF
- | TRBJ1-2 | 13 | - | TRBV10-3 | TGTGCCATCAAGCAGGGCCCCACCTATGGCTACACCTTC | CAIKQGPTYGYTF
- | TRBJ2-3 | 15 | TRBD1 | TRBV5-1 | TGCGCCAGCAGCTTGGTAGGGACAGGGAGGGATACGCAGTATTTT | CASSLVGTGRDTQYF
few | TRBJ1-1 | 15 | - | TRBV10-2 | TGCGCCAGCAGTGACAGCGGACAGATAAACACTGAAGCTTTCTTT | CASSDSGQINTEAFF
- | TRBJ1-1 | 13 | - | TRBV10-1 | TGCGCCAGCAGTGAAGGGGTAGGAACTGAAGCTTTCTTT | CASSEGVGTEAFF
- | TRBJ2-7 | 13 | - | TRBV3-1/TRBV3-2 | TGTGCCAGCGCCCGGACTGGCTCCTACGAGCAGTACTTC | CASARTGSYEQYF
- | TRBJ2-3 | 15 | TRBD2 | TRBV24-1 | TGTGCCACCAGTGATTTGAGCGGGGGGGCCCATACGCAGTATTTT | CATSDLSGGAHTQYF
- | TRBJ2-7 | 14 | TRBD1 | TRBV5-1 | TGCGCCAGCAGGCCTCAGGGGGCCTCTTCGGAGCAGTACTTC | CASRPQGASSEQYF
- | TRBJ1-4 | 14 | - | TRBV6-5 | TGTGCCAGCACCTCGACAACAACTAATGAAAAACTGTTTTTT | CASTSTTTNEKLFF
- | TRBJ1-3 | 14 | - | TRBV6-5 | TGTGCCAGCCACGGACGGATCTCTGGAAACACCATATATTTT | CASHGRISGNTIYF
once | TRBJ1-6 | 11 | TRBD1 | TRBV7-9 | TGTGCCAGCAGCGCAGGGGGTGGCCTCCACTTT | CASSAGGGLHF
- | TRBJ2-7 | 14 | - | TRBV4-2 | TGTGCCAGCAGCCAAGATGGGGTGGCATACGAGCAGTACTTC | CASSQDGVAYEQYF
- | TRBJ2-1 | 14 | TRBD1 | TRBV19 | TGTGCCAGTAGTACACAAAACACAGGGGGAGAGCAGTTCTTC | CASSTQNTGGEQFF
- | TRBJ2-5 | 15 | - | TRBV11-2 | TGTGCCAGCAGCTTAGAAGCGTGGCCAGGGGAGACCCAGTACTTC | CASSLEAWPGETQYF
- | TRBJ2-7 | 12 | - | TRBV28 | TGTGCCAGCAGTATGAGTAGGTACGAGCAGTACTTC | CASSMSRYEQYF
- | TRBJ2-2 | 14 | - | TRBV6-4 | TGTGCCAGCAGTGTGACTCCATCGGCCGGGGAGCTGTTTTTT | CASSVTPSAGELFF
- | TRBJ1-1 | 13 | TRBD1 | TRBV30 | TGTGCCTGGACTATACAGGGGTCCACTGAAGCTTTCTTT | CAWTIQGSTEAFF
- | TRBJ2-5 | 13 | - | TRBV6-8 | TGTGCCAGCAGTGGGGTGGGAGCAGAGACCCAGTACTTC | CASSGVGAETQYF
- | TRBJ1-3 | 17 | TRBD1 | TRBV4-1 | TGCGCCAGCAGCCAAGATGGGGGCGGGACAGGAAGAAACACCATATATTTT | CASSQDGGGTGRNTIYF
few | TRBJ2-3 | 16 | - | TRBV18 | TGTGCCAGCTCACCACTCTCCAGGGGCCGGACAGATACGCAGTATTTT | CASSPLSRGRTDTQYF
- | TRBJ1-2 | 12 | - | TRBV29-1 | TGCAGCGCCTTGGGTGGCTCCTATGGCTACACCTTC | CSALGGSYGYTF
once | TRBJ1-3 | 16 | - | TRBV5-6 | TGTGCCAGCAGCTTCCCGACAGGTCCCTCTGGAAACACCATATATTTT | CASSFPTGPSGNTIYF
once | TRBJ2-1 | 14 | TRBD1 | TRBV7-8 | TGTGCCAGCAGCTTAGGACAGGGTCGTGATGAGCAGTTCTTC | CASSLGQGRDEQFF
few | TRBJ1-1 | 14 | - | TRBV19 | TGTGCCAGTAGTATGACCAGCATGAACACTGAAGCTTTCTTT | CASSMTSMNTEAFF
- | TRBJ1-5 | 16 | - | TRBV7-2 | TGTGCCAGCAGCTTAACCGCAGGGTTCAATAATCAGCCCCAGCATTTT | CASSLTAGFNNQPQHF
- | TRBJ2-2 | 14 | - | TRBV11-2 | TGTGCCAGCACCCCGCTGTCGAACACCGGGGAGCTGTTTTTT | CASTPLSNTGELFF
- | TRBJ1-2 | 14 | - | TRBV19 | TGTGCCAGTAGCCCCCATTTCAGGGACTATGGCTACACCTTC | CASSPHFRDYGYTF
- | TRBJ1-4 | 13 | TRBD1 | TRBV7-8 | TGTGCCAGCAGCCGTGGGACAGTTGAAAAACTGTTTTTT | CASSRGTVEKLFF
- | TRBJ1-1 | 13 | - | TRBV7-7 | TGTGCTAGCAGCTCCGGGTTGAACACTGAAGCTTTCTTT | CASSSGLNTEAFF